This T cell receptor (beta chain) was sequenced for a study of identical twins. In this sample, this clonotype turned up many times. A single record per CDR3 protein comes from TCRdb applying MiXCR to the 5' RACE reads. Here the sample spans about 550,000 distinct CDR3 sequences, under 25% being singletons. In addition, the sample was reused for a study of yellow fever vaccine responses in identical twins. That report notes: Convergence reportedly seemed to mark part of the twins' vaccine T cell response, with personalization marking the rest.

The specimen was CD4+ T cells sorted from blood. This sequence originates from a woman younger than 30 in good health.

This CDR3 is CASGNSGDWTGELFF. The DNA of the CDR3 is TGTGCCAGCGGAAATAGCGGGGATTGGACCGGGGAGCTGTTTTTT. The gene calls are TRBV12-3 or TRBV12-4 and TRBJ2-2, with 8 bases aligning to TRBD2. CDR3 length equals 15 residues. V dropped 8 bases and J dropped 5; count of bases not matched to a gene: 10.